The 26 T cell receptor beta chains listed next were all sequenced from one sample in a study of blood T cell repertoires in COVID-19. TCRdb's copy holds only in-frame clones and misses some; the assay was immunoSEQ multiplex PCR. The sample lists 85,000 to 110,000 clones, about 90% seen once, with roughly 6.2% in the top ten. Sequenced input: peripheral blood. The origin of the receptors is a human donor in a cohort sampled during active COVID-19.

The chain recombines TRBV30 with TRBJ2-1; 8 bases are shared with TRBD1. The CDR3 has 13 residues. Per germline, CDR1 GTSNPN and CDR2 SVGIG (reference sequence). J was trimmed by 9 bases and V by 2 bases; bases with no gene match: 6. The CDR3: CAWSRTGSVEQFF. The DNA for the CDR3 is TGTGCCTGGAGTAGGACAGGGTCCGTTGAGCAGTTCTTC. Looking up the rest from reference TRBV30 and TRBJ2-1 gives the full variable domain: SQTIHQWPATLVQPVGSPLSLECTVEGTSNPNLYWYRQAAGRGLQLLFYSVGIGQISSEVPQNLSASRPQDRQFILSSKKLLLSDSGFYLCAWSRTGSVEQFFGPGTRLTVL.

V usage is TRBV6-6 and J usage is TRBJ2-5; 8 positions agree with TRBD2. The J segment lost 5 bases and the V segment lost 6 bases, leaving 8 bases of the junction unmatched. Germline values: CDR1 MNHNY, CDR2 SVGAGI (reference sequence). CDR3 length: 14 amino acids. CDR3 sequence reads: CASRAGGAGETQYF. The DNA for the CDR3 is TGTGCCAGCAGAGCCGGGGGGGCCGGTGAGACCCAGTACTTC.

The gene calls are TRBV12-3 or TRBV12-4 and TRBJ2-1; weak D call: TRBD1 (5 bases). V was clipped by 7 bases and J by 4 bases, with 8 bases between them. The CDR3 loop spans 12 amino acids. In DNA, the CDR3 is TGTGCCAGCAAACAGGAATACAATGAGCAGTTCTTC. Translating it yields CASKQEYNEQFF.

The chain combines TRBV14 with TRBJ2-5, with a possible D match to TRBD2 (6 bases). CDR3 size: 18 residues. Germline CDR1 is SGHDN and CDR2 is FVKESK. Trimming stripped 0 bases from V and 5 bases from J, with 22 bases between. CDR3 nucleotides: TGTGCCAGCAGCCAAGATTATCAGGGAGGCCCACGTGGGGAGACCCAGTACTTC. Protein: CASSQDYQGGPRGETQYF.

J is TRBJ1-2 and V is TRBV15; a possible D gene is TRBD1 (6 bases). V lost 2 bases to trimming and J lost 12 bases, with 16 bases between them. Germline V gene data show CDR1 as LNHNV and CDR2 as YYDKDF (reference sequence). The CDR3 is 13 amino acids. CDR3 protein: CATSRKADTGHTF. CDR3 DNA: TGTGCCACCAGCAGAAAGGCGGACACAGGGCACACCTTC. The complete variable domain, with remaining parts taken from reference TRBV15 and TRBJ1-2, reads DAMVIQNPRYQVTQFGKPVTLSCSQTLNHNVMYWYQQKSSQAPKLLFHYYDKDFNNEADTPDNFQSRRPNTSFCFLDIRSPGLGDTAMYLCATSRKADTGHTFGSGTRLTVV.

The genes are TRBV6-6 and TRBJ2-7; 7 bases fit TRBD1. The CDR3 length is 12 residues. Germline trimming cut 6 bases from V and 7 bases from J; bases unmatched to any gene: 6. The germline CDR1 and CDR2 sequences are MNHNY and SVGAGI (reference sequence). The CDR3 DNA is TGTGCCAGCAGAACGCAACAGGGGGAGCAGTACTTC. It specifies CASRTQQGEQYF.

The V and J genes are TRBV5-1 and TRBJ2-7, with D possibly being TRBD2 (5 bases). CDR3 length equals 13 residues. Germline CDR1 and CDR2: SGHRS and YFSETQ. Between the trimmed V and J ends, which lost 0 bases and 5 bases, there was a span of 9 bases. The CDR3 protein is CASSLVNGDEQYF. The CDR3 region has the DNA TGCGCCAGCAGCTTGGTAAACGGGGACGAGCAGTACTTC.

This chain's CDR3 is CASSEASVYQETQYF. CDR3 nucleotide sequence: TGTGCCAGCAGTGAAGCTAGCGTGTACCAAGAGACCCAGTACTTC. V usage is TRBV6-1 and J usage is TRBJ2-5, with D perhaps TRBD2 (5 bases). Germline V gene lookup returns CDR1 MNHNS and CDR2 SASEGT. The CDR3 contains 15 residues. V shed 0 bases and J shed 0 bases, with 8 bases lying between them.

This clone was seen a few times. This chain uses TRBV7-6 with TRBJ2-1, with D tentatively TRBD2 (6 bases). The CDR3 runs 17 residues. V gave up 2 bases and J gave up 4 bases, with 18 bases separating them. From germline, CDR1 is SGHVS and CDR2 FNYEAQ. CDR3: CASSLLSDAGKYNEQFF. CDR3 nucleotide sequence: TGTGCCAGCAGCTTACTGTCCGACGCGGGGAAGTACAATGAGCAGTTCTTC.

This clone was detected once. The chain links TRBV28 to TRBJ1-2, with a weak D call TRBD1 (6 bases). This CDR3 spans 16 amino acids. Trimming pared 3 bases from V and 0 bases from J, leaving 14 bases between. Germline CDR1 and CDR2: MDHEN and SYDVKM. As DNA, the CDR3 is TGTGCCAGCAGTTTGGGGGGGCTATCCTCTAACTATGGCTACACCTTC. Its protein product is CASSLGGLSSNYGYTF.

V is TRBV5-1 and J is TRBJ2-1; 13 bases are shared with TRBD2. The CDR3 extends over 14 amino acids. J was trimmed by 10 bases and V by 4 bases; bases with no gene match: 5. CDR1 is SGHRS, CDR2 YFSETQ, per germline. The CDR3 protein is CASSPQGLAGEQFF. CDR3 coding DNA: TGCGCCAGCAGCCCCCAGGGACTAGCGGGGGAGCAGTTCTTC.

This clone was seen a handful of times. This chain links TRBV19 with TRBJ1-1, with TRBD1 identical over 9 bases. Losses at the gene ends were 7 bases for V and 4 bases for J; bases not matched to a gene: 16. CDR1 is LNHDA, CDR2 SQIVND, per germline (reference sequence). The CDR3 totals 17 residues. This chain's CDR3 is CASIQTRDRVSITEAFF. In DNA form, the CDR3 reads TGTGCCAGTATCCAAACCCGGGACAGGGTCTCTATCACTGAAGCTTTCTTT.

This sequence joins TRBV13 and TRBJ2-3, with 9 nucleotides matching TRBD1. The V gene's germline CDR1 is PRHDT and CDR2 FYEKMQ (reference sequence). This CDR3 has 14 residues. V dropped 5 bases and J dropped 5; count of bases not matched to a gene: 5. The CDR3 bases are TGTGCCAGCAGCAGGGGACAGGGAATAGATACGCAGTATTTT. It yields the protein CASSRGQGIDTQYF.

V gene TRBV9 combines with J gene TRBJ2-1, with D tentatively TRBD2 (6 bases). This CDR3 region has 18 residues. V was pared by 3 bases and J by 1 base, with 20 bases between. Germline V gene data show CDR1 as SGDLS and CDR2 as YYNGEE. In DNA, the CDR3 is TGTGCCAGCAGCGGGGCGGAGGGGACCGGAAGGTCCTACAATGAGCAGTTCTTC. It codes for CASSGAEGTGRSYNEQFF. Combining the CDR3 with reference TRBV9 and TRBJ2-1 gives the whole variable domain DSGVTQTPKHLITATGQRVTLRCSPRSGDLSVYWYQQSLDQGLQFLIQYYNGEERAKGNILERFSAQQFPDLHSELNLSSLELGDSALYFCASSGAEGTGRSYNEQFFGPGTRLTVL.

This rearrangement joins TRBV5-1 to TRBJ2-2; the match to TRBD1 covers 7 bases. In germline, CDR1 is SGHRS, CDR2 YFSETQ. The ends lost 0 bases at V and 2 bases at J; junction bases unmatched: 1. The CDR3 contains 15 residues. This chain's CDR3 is CASSLDRGNTGELFF. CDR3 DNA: TGCGCCAGCAGCTTGGACAGGGGAAACACCGGGGAGCTGTTTTTT. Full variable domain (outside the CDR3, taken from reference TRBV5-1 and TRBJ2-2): KAGVTQTPRYLIKTRGQQVTLSCSPISGHRSVSWYQQTPGQGLQFLFEYFSETQRNKGNFPGRFSGRQFSNSRSEMNVSTLELGDSALYLCASSLDRGNTGELFFGEGSRLTVL.

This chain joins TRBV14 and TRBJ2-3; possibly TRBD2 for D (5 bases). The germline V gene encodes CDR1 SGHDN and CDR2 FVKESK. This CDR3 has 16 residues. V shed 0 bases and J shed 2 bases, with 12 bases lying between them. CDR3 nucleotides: TGTGCCAGCAGCCAAGATAAGCGAGGGTACACAGATACGCAGTATTTT. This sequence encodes CASSQDKRGYTDTQYF.

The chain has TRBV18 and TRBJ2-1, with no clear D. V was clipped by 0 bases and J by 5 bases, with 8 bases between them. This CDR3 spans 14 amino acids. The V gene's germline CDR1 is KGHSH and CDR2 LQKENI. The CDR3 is CASSPPTRNNEQFF. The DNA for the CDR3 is TGTGCCAGCTCACCACCGACACGAAACAATGAGCAGTTCTTC. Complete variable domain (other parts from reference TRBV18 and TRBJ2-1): NAGVMQNPRHLVRRRGQEARLRCSPMKGHSHVYWYRQLPEEGLKFMVYLQKENIIDESGMPKERFSAEFPKEGPSILRIQQVVRGDSAAYFCASSPPTRNNEQFFGPGTRLTVL.

CDR3 region: CASSPRQGADNEKLFF. In DNA, the CDR3 is TGTGCCAGCTCACCTCGCCAGGGGGCGGATAATGAAAAACTGTTTTTT. This rearrangement joins TRBV18 to TRBJ1-4, with 8 bases lining up with TRBD1. The CDR3 consists of 16 residues. V lost 3 bases, J lost 4 bases, and 7 bases stayed unmatched. Germline CDR1 and CDR2: KGHSH and LQKENI.

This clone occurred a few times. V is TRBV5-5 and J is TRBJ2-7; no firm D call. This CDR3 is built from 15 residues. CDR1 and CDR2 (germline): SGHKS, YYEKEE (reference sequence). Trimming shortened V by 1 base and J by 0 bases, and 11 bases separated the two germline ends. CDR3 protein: CASSLTSSGSYEQYF. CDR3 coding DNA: TGTGCCAGCAGCTTGACCTCCTCGGGCTCCTACGAGCAGTACTTC.

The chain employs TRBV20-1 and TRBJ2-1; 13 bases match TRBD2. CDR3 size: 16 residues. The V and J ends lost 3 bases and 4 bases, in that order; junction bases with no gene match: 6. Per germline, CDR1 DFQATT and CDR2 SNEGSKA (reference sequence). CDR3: CSASAGLAGEYNEQFF. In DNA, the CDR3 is TGCAGTGCTAGTGCAGGACTAGCGGGAGAGTACAATGAGCAGTTCTTC.

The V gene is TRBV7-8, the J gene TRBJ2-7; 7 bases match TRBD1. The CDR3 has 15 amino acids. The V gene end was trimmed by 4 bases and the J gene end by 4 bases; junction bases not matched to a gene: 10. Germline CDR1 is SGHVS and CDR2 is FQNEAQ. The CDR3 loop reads CASSSVDRVLYEQYF. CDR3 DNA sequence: TGTGCCAGCAGCTCAGTAGACAGGGTATTATACGAGCAGTACTTC.

The CDR3 bases are TGTGCCAGCAGCCAGGGTGGGAGGGTCAACACTGAAGCTTTCTTT. Its translation is CASSQGGRVNTEAFF. This chain joins TRBV3-1 (or the pseudogene TRBV3-2) and TRBJ1-1; D ambiguous. Germline loops: CDR1 LGHDT, CDR2 YNNKEL (reference sequence). The CDR3 covers 15 residues. Trimming left V 3 bases short and J 2 bases short, with 13 bases between.

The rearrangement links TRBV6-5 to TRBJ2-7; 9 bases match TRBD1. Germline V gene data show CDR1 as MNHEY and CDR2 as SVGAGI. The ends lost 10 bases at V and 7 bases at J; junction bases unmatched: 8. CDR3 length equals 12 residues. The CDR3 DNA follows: TGTGCCAATCAGGGGACAGGGCAAGAGCAGTACTTC. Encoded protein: CANQGTGQEQYF.

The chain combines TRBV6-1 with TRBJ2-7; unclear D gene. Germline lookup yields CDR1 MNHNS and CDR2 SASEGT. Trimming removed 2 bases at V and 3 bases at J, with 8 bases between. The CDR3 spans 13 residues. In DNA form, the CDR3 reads TGTGCCAGCAGTGAACAAAGGAGCTACGAGCAGTACTTC. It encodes CASSEQRSYEQYF.

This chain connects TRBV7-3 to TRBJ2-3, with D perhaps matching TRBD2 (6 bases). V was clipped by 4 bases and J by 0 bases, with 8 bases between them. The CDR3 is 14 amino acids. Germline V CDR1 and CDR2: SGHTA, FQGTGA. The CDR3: CASSSGTSTDTQYF. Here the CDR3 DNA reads TGTGCCAGCAGCTCCGGGACTAGCACAGATACGCAGTATTTT.

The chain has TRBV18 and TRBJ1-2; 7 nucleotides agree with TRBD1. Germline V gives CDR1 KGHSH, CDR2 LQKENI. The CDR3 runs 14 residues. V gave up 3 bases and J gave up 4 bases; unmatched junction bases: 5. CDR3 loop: CASSPDRDTYGYTF. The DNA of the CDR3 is TGTGCCAGCTCACCTGACAGGGACACCTATGGCTACACCTTC.